A single sample gave rise to the 20 T cell receptor beta chains below, sequenced in a study of neurological immune-mediated disorders. Via MiXCR, TCRdb re-called the 5' RACE reads, giving one row per CDR3 protein. The top ten hold around 27% of the sample, which has some 30,000 distinct CDR3 sequences, approximately 20% seen once. The sequenced material came from CD4+ T cells from blood. The receptor source for this set is a man in his fifties or sixties with HTLV-1-associated myelopathy (HAM/TSP).

In this sample, this clonotype turned up many times. The rearrangement links TRBV20-1 to TRBJ2-7; D gene uncertain. V lost 2 bases, J lost 0 bases, and 14 bases lay in between. Germline-derived CDR1 and CDR2 are DFQATT and SNEGSKA (reference sequence). The length of the CDR3 is 15 residues. CDR3 amino acids: CSARSTSTSSYEQYF. As DNA, the CDR3 is TGCAGTGCTAGATCGACTTCTACGAGCTCCTACGAGCAGTACTTC.

This clonotype was recorded at least ten times. The V gene is TRBV12-3 or TRBV12-4, the J gene TRBJ2-1; 7 nucleotides align to TRBD2. V dropped 5 bases and J dropped 4; count of bases not matched to a gene: 8. The CDR3 runs 15 residues. The CDR3 DNA follows: TGTGCCAGCAGTCTAAGCGGGAACCCTTACAATGAGCAGTTCTTC. As protein: CASSLSGNPYNEQFF.

The sample holds many counts of this clonotype. The chain has TRBV9 and TRBJ2-1, with 10 bases lining up with TRBD2. Germline-derived CDR1 and CDR2 are SGDLS and YYNGEE. V lost 3 bases to trimming and J lost 5 bases; unmatched junction nucleotides: 8. The CDR3 extends over 16 amino acids. CDR3 region: CASSAPSSGGNNEQFF. The CDR3 nucleotides are TGTGCCAGCAGCGCTCCCTCTAGCGGGGGTAACAATGAGCAGTTCTTC. The whole variable domain, remainder taken from reference TRBV9 and TRBJ2-1, is DSGVTQTPKHLITATGQRVTLRCSPRSGDLSVYWYQQSLDQGLQFLIQYYNGEERAKGNILERFSAQQFPDLHSELNLSSLELGDSALYFCASSAPSSGGNNEQFFGPGTRLTVL.

The chain combines TRBV20-1 with TRBJ1-5; D is unclear. This CDR3 comprises 15 residues. Trimming removed 0 bases at V and 6 bases at J, with 15 bases between. CDR1 and CDR2 from the germline V gene are DFQATT and SNEGSKA (reference sequence). Here the CDR3 reads CSARDSGPTGQPQHF. The CDR3 region has the DNA TGCAGTGCTAGAGATTCCGGGCCGACTGGTCAGCCCCAGCATTTT.

The V gene is TRBV3-1, the J gene TRBJ1-1; D unclear. The CDR3 contains 13 residues. Germline V gene data show CDR1 as LGHDT and CDR2 as YNNKEL (reference sequence). V was trimmed by 2 bases and J by 2 bases, leaving 6 bases between them. Written as DNA, the CDR3 is TGTGCCAGCAGCCAACTGACTAACACTGAAGCTTTCTTT. This gives the protein CASSQLTNTEAFF.

This clonotype occurred many times. The chain has TRBV6-4 and TRBJ2-3; the match to TRBD2 covers 8 bases. From germline, CDR1 is MRHNA and CDR2 SNTAGT. The CDR3 runs to 14 residues. V trimming: 6 bases; J trimming: 6 bases; junction bases outside the gene matches: 8. The DNA of the CDR3 is TGTGCCAGCAGCCCCGGGACTAGTATGGATACGCAGTATTTT. Protein: CASSPGTSMDTQYF.

In its sample, this clonotype was seen many times. The chain has TRBV18 and TRBJ2-5; D not certain. The V end lost 4 bases, the J end lost 2 bases, and 8 bases lay between the germline ends. Germline V CDR1 and CDR2: KGHSH, LQKENI. The length of the CDR3 is 13 residues. The CDR3 is CASSLRRQETQYF. CDR3 nucleotide sequence: TGTGCCAGCTCACTGCGACGGCAAGAGACCCAGTACTTC.

The chain joins TRBV20-1 to TRBJ2-3, with D tentatively TRBD1 (5 bases). Germline lookup yields CDR1 DFQATT and CDR2 SNEGSKA (reference sequence). Between the trimmed V and J ends, which lost 0 bases and 0 bases, there was a span of 10 bases. The CDR3 length is 15 residues. Written as DNA, the CDR3 is TGCAGTGCTAGAGACAGGGTACTCAGCACAGATACGCAGTATTTT. Translated, it gives CSARDRVLSTDTQYF.

Many counts were recorded for this clonotype. This chain joins TRBV7-9 and TRBJ2-2, with unresolved D. CDR3 length equals 16 residues. CDR1 is SEHNR, CDR2 FQNEAQ, per germline (reference sequence). V lost 3 bases to trimming and J lost 0 bases, with 11 bases between them. CDR3 residues: CASSFLGASNTGELFF. The CDR3 nucleotides read TGTGCCAGCAGCTTTCTCGGAGCTTCGAACACCGGGGAGCTGTTTTTT.

This clonotype was picked up many times. The V and J genes are TRBV18 and TRBJ2-7; no firm D call. CDR1 and CDR2 from the germline V gene are KGHSH and LQKENI. V was shortened by 2 bases and J by 9 bases, with 17 bases between the two germline ends. The CDR3 totals 14 residues. The CDR3 nucleotides are TGTGCCAGCTCACCATCTCAGGACGGATCGTTGCAGTACTTC. It specifies CASSPSQDGSLQYF.

This clonotype was counted at least ten times. This chain joins TRBV20-1 and TRBJ1-5; 9 positions match TRBD1. Germline CDR1 DFQATT, CDR2 SNEGSKA (reference sequence). This CDR3 spans 15 amino acids. Germline trimming cut 3 bases from V and 4 bases from J; bases unmatched to any gene: 7. Here the CDR3 DNA reads TGCAGTGCTAGGGAACAGGGGGCTATGAATCAGCCCCAGCATTTT. Encoded protein: CSAREQGAMNQPQHF.

This clonotype has ten or more counts. This chain joins TRBV5-1 and TRBJ2-5, with 9 bases that match TRBD1. Germline CDR1 SGHRS, CDR2 YFSETQ. The V segment lost 0 bases and the J segment 3 bases; nucleotides outside the gene matches: 6. This CDR3 is 16 amino acids long. CDR3 protein: CASSLGSGTGKETQYF. The CDR3 DNA is TGCGCCAGCAGCTTGGGGTCCGGGACAGGGAAAGAGACCCAGTACTTC.

This clonotype was seen ten or more times. The chain employs TRBV7-3 and TRBJ2-1; TRBD2 agrees at 8 bases. The CDR3 sequence is 16 residues long. V was clipped by 8 bases and J by 2 bases; unmatched bases: 11. Looked up from germline, CDR1 is SGHTA and CDR2 is FQGTGA. Here the CDR3 DNA reads TGTGCCAGCCAAAGTACGGGGGGGCAAACCTACAATGAGCAGTTCTTC. Residues: CASQSTGGQTYNEQFF.

At least ten counts were recorded for this clonotype. The gene calls are TRBV3-1 and TRBJ1-1, with D maybe TRBD1 (5 bases). This CDR3 is 15 amino acids long. Germline CDR1 and CDR2: LGHDT and YNNKEL (reference sequence). The V gene lost 1 base and the J gene lost 4 bases, with 13 bases spanning the gap. The CDR3 DNA sequence: TGTGCCAGCAGCCAAGCACCGGGACGGGGCACTGAAGCTTTCTTT. Translating it yields CASSQAPGRGTEAFF.

This clonotype has only a few counts. The genes are TRBV5-1 and TRBJ2-3, with D perhaps matching TRBD1 (6 bases). V lost 9 bases to trimming and J lost 2 bases, with 16 bases between them. The V gene's germline CDR1 is SGHRS and CDR2 YFSETQ. The CDR3 loop spans 14 amino acids. The CDR3 protein is CATQKGQFTDTQYF. The CDR3, as DNA: TGCGCCACCCAAAAAGGACAGTTCACAGATACGCAGTATTTT.

This clonotype was observed many times. The J gene is TRBJ2-6, the V gene TRBV29-1; D gene uncertain. CDR1 and CDR2 (germline): SQVTM, ANQGSEA. The CDR3 is 14 residues long. Trimming pared 3 bases from V and 0 bases from J, leaving 6 bases between. The CDR3 DNA is TGCAGCGTTGAGGAGAGCTCTGGGGCCAACGTCCTGACTTTC. It encodes CSVEESSGANVLTF.

This clonotype was seen many times. The J gene is TRBJ1-2, the V gene TRBV6-5, with 8 bases identical to TRBD1. The CDR3 covers 15 residues. Germline V lookup: CDR1 MNHEY, CDR2 SVGAGI. Trimming at V came to 2 bases and at J to 7 bases, leaving 9 bases not matched to a gene. The CDR3 region is CASSYAGRGLGGYTF. In DNA form, the CDR3 reads TGTGCCAGCAGTTACGCGGGCAGGGGGCTAGGTGGCTACACCTTC.

This clonotype was found many times. The chain employs TRBV25-1 and TRBJ2-7, with unresolved D. CDR3 length: 11 residues. Germline values: CDR1 MGHDK, CDR2 SYGVNS. Trimming shortened V by 2 bases and J by 6 bases, and 5 bases separated the two germline ends. The CDR3 coding sequence is TGTGCCAGCAGTGAAAACCGCGAGCAGTACTTC. Protein sequence: CASSENREQYF.

Many counts were recorded for this clonotype. V and J are TRBV20-1 and TRBJ2-1; D is ambiguous. From germline, CDR1 is DFQATT and CDR2 SNEGSKA (reference sequence). This CDR3 is built from 14 residues. V dropped 6 bases and J dropped 7 bases, with 19 bases sitting between them. The CDR3 DNA is TGCAGTGCGGAGCGCCCGATGGGATTTAATGAGCAGTTCTTC. Encoded protein: CSAERPMGFNEQFF.

This clonotype was counted many times. The chain links TRBV7-2 to TRBJ2-7, with D perhaps matching TRBD1 or TRBD2 (5 bases each). CDR3 length: 15 residues. CDR1 is SGHTA and CDR2 is FQGNSA in the germline V gene. V gave up 2 bases and J gave up 3 bases, with 14 bases separating them. The CDR3, as DNA: TGTGCCAGCAGCTTACCGGGACGGGGCCTCTACGAGCAGTACTTC. Encoded protein: CASSLPGRGLYEQYF.